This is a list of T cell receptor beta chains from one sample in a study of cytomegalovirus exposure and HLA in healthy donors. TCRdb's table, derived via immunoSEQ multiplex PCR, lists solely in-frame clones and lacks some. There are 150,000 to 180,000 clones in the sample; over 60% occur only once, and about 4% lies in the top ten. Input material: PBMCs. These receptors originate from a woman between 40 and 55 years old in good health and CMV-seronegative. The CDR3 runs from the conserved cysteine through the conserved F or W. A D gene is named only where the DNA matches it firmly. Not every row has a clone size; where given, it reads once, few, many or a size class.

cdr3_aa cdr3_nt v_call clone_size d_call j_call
CASSLGTGGPETQYF TGCGCCAGCAGCTTGGGGACAGGGGGCCCGGAGACCCAGTACTTC TRBV5-1 NA TRBD1 TRBJ2-5
CASTLTGTENTEAFF TGTGCCAGCACCTTGACCGGGACAGAGAACACTGAAGCTTTCTTT TRBV2 NA TRBD1 TRBJ1-1
CASSRGQAGGYTF TGTGCCAGCAGCCGTGGACAGGCTGGGGGCTACACCTTC TRBV6-5 NA TRBD1 TRBJ1-2
CASSEFLLVGGNQPQHF TGTGCCAGCAGTGAATTCCTACTAGTCGGGGGCAATCAGCCCCAGCATTTT TRBV6-1 NA NA TRBJ1-5
CASSPGAGVTEAFF TGTGCCAGCAGCCCCGGGGCAGGGGTCACTGAAGCTTTCTTT TRBV11-3 NA NA TRBJ1-1
CASSYSNSQETQYF TGTGCCAGCAGTTACTCGAACAGCCAAGAGACCCAGTACTTC TRBV6-5 once NA TRBJ2-5
CASSGGGLNYNEQFF TGTGCCAGCAGCGGGGGAGGACTCAACTACAATGAGCAGTTCTTC TRBV7-6 NA NA TRBJ2-1
CASSRKQRNTEAFF TGTGCCAGTAGTAGGAAACAGAGGAACACTGAAGCTTTCTTT TRBV19 NA NA TRBJ1-1
CAIIPRCVVGTKEDYTF TGTGCCATCATTCCCCGTTGCGTAGTAGGGACAAAGGAGGACTACACCTTC TRBV21-1 NA NA TRBJ1-2
CAISEEQVYGYTF TGTGCCATCAGTGAGGAACAGGTCTATGGCTACACCTTC TRBV10-3 few NA TRBJ1-2
CAIRDSPGRGNTGELFF TGTGCCATCAGGGACAGTCCCGGGAGGGGGAACACCGGGGAGCTGTTTTTT TRBV10-3 NA TRBD2 TRBJ2-2
CASSLRGEGQPQHF TGCGCCAGCAGCTTGCGGGGGGAAGGCCAGCCCCAGCATTTT TRBV5-1 few NA TRBJ1-5
CAWSGGHTGASTDTQYF TGTGCCTGGAGCGGAGGGCACACAGGGGCTAGCACAGATACGCAGTATTTT TRBV30 few NA TRBJ2-3
CASSSRRGSQETQYF TGTGCCAGCAGCTCGCGTAGGGGGTCCCAAGAGACCCAGTACTTC TRBV5-6 NA NA TRBJ2-5
CASSIERGYGYTF TGTGCCAGTAGTATAGAACGGGGCTATGGCTACACCTTC TRBV19 NA NA TRBJ1-2
CASSLQGQGNQPQHF TGTGCCAGCAGTCTCCAGGGTCAGGGCAATCAGCCCCAGCATTTT TRBV2 NA NA TRBJ1-5
CASSETRGSGYTF TGTGCCAGCAGTGAAACGCGGGGAAGTGGCTACACCTTC TRBV2 few NA TRBJ1-2
CASSRLTGGSTGELFF TGTGCCAGCAGCCGATTGACAGGGGGCTCCACCGGGGAGCTGTTTTTT TRBV4-2 NA TRBD1 TRBJ2-2
CASTPWDKQQPQHF TGTGCCAGCACCCCATGGGACAAACAACAGCCCCAGCATTTT TRBV28 NA NA TRBJ1-5
CASRATQPQHF TGTGCCAGCAGGGCAACCCAGCCCCAGCATTTT TRBV28 NA NA TRBJ1-5
CASTQGLRSGNTIYF TGTGCCAGCACCCAGGGGTTACGCTCTGGAAACACCATATATTTT TRBV6-5 NA NA TRBJ1-3
CASSSAEGGLNYGYTF TGTGCCAGCAGTTCCGCAGAAGGGGGACTAAACTATGGCTACACCTTC TRBV6-5 NA NA TRBJ1-2